The 30 T cell receptor beta chains given below trace back to one sample, sequenced in a study of T cell repertoires in cytomegalovirus infection. TCRdb redid the calling of the reads with MiXCR, one entry per CDR3 protein. Here the sample spans more than 650,000 distinct CDR3 sequences, less than 40% being singletons. The sample was PBMCs. The receptors stem from a human donor in good health (CMV status not recorded). Some clones in this sample may be carry-over from other donors' samples.

This clonotype was observed a handful of times. V and J are TRBV7-2 and TRBJ2-1; the D call may be TRBD1 or TRBD2 (5 bases each). The CDR3 sequence is 14 residues long. Trimming pared 6 bases from V and 6 bases from J, leaving 15 bases between. The germline V gene has CDR1 SGHTA and CDR2 FQGNSA. The CDR3 region is CASRFGAMANEQFF. CDR3 bases: TGTGCCAGCAGGTTCGGGGCCATGGCCAATGAGCAGTTCTTC.

The chain combines TRBV4-1 with TRBJ2-7; 7 bases agree with TRBD2. Germline lookup yields CDR1 MGHRA and CDR2 YSYEKL. V dropped 3 bases and J dropped 0; count of bases not matched to a gene: 8. The CDR3 sequence is 16 residues long. CDR3 amino acids: CASSHKSGEGSYEQYF. The CDR3 region has the DNA TGCGCCAGCAGCCATAAGTCGGGGGAGGGCTCCTACGAGCAGTACTTC.

This clonotype was seen more than once but under ten times. One junction end does not reproduce the germline sequence, and a read error may be involved. The chain combines TRBV10-2 with TRBJ1-1, with D possibly being TRBD1 (5 bases). Germline CDR1 and CDR2: WSHSY and SAAADI. CDR3 length: 12 amino acids. CDR3 nucleotides: TGCGCCAGCAGTGGGGCGGGGGGTGAAGCATTCTTT. It specifies CASSGAGGEAFF.

In its sample, this clonotype was seen a few times. The rearrangement uses TRBV28 and TRBJ1-1; D is unclear. There are 9 residues in the CDR3. Germline CDR1 MDHEN, CDR2 SYDVKM. Trimming cost V 10 bases and J 2 bases, with 2 bases left between them. The CDR3: CATNTEAFF. The CDR3 bases are TGTGCCACCAACACTGAAGCTTTCTTT.

This clonotype was counted only a few times. This sequence joins TRBV27 and TRBJ2-7; 12 positions agree with TRBD2. This CDR3 has 16 residues. Germline V gene data show CDR1 as MNHEY and CDR2 as SMNVEV (reference sequence). J lost 2 bases, V lost 4 bases, and 6 bases had no gene match. The CDR3 region is CASSSAGLAGTYEQYF. The CDR3 bases are TGTGCCAGCAGTTCCGCCGGACTAGCGGGGACCTACGAGCAGTACTTC.

V usage is TRBV6-2 or TRBV6-3 and J usage is TRBJ2-4, with 7 bases aligning to TRBD2. CDR3 length: 11 residues. V gave up 5 bases and J gave up 12 bases; unmatched junction bases: 4. Germline V lookup: CDR1 MNHEY, CDR2 SVGEGT. In DNA, the CDR3 is TGTGCCAGCAGTGATCGGGACTATCAGTACTTC. It translates to CASSDRDYQYF.

V and J are TRBV5-6 and TRBJ2-7; a possible D gene is TRBD2 (5 bases). The CDR3 has 13 amino acids. CDR1 and CDR2 from the germline V gene are SGHDT and YYEEEE. V was pared by 1 base and J by 6 bases, with 11 bases between. In nucleotides, the CDR3 is TGTGCCAGCAGCTTGACTAGTCTACCCGAGCAGTACTTC. Residues: CASSLTSLPEQYF.

This clonotype occurred a few times. J is TRBJ2-2 and V is TRBV19, with 8 bases aligning to TRBD2. CDR3 length equals 15 residues. Germline-derived CDR1 and CDR2 are LNHDA and SQIVND (reference sequence). V lost 1 base and J lost 4; bases outside the gene matches: 2. The CDR3 reads CASSIASGSTGELFF. The CDR3 DNA sequence: TGTGCCAGTAGTATAGCGAGCGGGAGCACCGGGGAGCTGTTTTTT. Looking up the rest from reference TRBV19 and TRBJ2-2 gives the full variable domain: DGGITQSPKYLFRKEGQNVTLSCEQNLNHDAMYWYRQDPGQGLRLIYYSQIVNDFQKGDIAEGYSVSREKKESFPLTVTSAQKNPTAFYLCASSIASGSTGELFFGEGSRLTVL.

The rearrangement uses TRBV10-3 and TRBJ1-1; 7 bases agree with TRBD1. Germline CDR1 reads ENHRY; CDR2 reads SYGVKD. CDR3 length: 15 amino acids. The trim removed 6 bases at V and 1 base at J, leaving 8 bases unmatched. CDR3 region: CAIRGGGERNTEAFF. The CDR3 DNA reads as TGTGCCATCAGGGGAGGGGGCGAGAGGAACACTGAAGCTTTCTTT.

The V gene is TRBV7-3, the J gene TRBJ2-1, with a weak D call TRBD2 (5 bases). This CDR3 is built from 13 residues. The V end lost 7 bases, the J end lost 5 bases, and 12 bases lay between the germline ends. Germline V gene sequence: CDR1 SGHTA, CDR2 FQGTGA. The CDR3: CASISSGDNEQFF. Here the CDR3 DNA reads TGTGCCAGCATCTCAAGCGGAGACAATGAGCAGTTCTTC.

This clonotype was observed once. This rearrangement joins TRBV5-1 to TRBJ2-4; perhaps TRBD1 as D (5 bases). The CDR3 consists of 15 residues. V lost 0 bases and J lost 3, with 10 bases in between. Germline V gene sequence: CDR1 SGHRS, CDR2 YFSETQ. CDR3 nucleotides: TGCGCCAGCAGCTTGGTTGAGACAGACAAAAACATTCAGTACTTC. This encodes CASSLVETDKNIQYF.

The chain uses TRBV3-1 and TRBJ2-6, with D perhaps TRBD2 (6 bases). From germline, CDR1 is LGHDT and CDR2 YNNKEL (reference sequence). Trimming took off 1 base at V and 2 bases at J, with 6 bases between the two ends. This CDR3 comprises 15 residues. As DNA, the CDR3 is TGTGCCAGCAGCCAAGCGGGGGCTGGGGCCAACGTCCTGACTTTC. This gives the protein CASSQAGAGANVLTF. Filled out from reference TRBV3-1 and TRBJ2-6, the complete variable domain reads DTAVSQTPKYLVTQMGNDKSIKCEQNLGHDTMYWYKQDSKKFLKIMFSYNNKELIINETVPNRFSPKSPDKAHLNLHINSLELGDSAVYFCASSQAGAGANVLTFGAGSRLTVL.

The chain has TRBV30 and TRBJ1-2; D uncertain. This CDR3 has 11 residues. Per the germline V gene, CDR1 is GTSNPN and CDR2 is SVGIG (reference sequence). CDR3 amino acids: CASALYYGYTF. CDR3 bases: TGTGCATCGGCCCTTTACTATGGCTACACCTTC.

A few counts support this clonotype. The chain couples TRBV7-8 to TRBJ2-5; D remains unclear. This CDR3 region has 12 residues. Per the germline V gene, CDR1 is SGHVS and CDR2 is FQNEAQ. V was pared by 7 bases and J by 5 bases, with 11 bases between. The CDR3: CASTTRAETQYF. The CDR3 DNA sequence: TGTGCCAGCACCACCCGGGCGGAGACCCAGTACTTC.

This chain links TRBV19 with TRBJ2-7; D is ambiguous. The CDR3 loop spans 15 amino acids. The V end was cut by 0 bases, the J end by 7 bases, with 16 bases between. Germline values: CDR1 LNHDA, CDR2 SQIVND (reference sequence). CDR3: CASSIDLRRTDEQYF. The DNA for the CDR3 is TGTGCCAGTAGTATAGACCTCCGGCGAACGGATGAGCAGTACTTC.

As concerns this clonotype: This could be a read error, since a much larger clone is one nucleotide away. This CDR3 fails to terminate in the conserved phenylalanine or tryptophan, so it likely reflects a read error. V and J are TRBV27 and TRBJ2-7; weak D call: TRBD1 (5 bases). V was trimmed by 2 bases and J by 7 bases, leaving 12 bases between them. This CDR3 has 13 residues. CDR1 is MNHEY and CDR2 is SMNVEV in the germline V gene (reference sequence). CDR3 residues: CASSLGVGVEQYL. In DNA, the CDR3 is TGTGCCAGCAGTTTAGGGGTAGGGGTTGAGCAGTACTTA.

This clonotype was counted once. A junction boundary mismatches the germline segment, possibly from a read error. In DNA, the CDR3 is TGTGCCAGTAGTATAGAAGGGGGGCGCGTGGATCAGCACCAGCATTTT. Translation gives CASSIEGGRVDQHQHF. The chain combines TRBV19 with TRBJ1-5; maybe TRBD1 (6 bases). Germline V gene data show CDR1 as LNHDA and CDR2 as SQIVND (reference sequence). CDR3 length equals 16 residues.

The rearrangement uses TRBV2 and TRBJ1-6, with D hard to call. V dropped 6 bases and J dropped 6 bases, with 9 bases sitting between them. The CDR3 length is 13 residues. CDR1 SNHLY and CDR2 FYNNEI come from the germline V gene. The CDR3 region has the DNA TGTGCCAGCAGGGACTACAGTAATTCACCCCTCCACTTT. Its protein is CASRDYSNSPLHF.

The chain is built from TRBV19 and TRBJ2-3; 9 bases line up with TRBD1. J gave up 2 bases and V 5 bases, and 14 bases lay outside the gene matches. Germline V gene sequence: CDR1 LNHDA, CDR2 SQIVND (reference sequence). The CDR3 loop spans 18 amino acids. Here the CDR3 reads CASSVRGAGTGITDTQYF. For the CDR3, the DNA is TGTGCCAGTAGTGTAAGGGGTGCCGGGACAGGGATCACAGATACGCAGTATTTT.

This clonotype was recorded a few times. This chain joins TRBV18 and TRBJ1-3; D unclear. CDR3 length: 15 amino acids. With 2 bases removed from V and 0 bases from J, the gap between germline ends came to 8 bases. CDR1 is KGHSH and CDR2 is LQKENI in the germline V gene. This CDR3 is CASSPSTDSGNTIYF. CDR3 nucleotide sequence: TGTGCCAGCTCACCATCCACAGACTCTGGAAACACCATATATTTT.

On this clonotype itself: A much larger clone differs from this one at a single base, so this may be a read error. The gene calls are TRBV7-2 and TRBJ1-2; 9 bases match TRBD1. The CDR3 consists of 14 residues. Germline assignment: CDR1 SGHTA and CDR2 FQGNSA. J lost 7 bases, V lost 7 bases, and 10 bases had no gene match. The CDR3 DNA reads TGTGCCAGCAACGCGTTACAGGGGGCTGGTGGCTACACCTTC. Its translation is CASNALQGAGGYTF.

The genes are TRBV4-2 and TRBJ1-1; TRBD1 matches 7 bases. With V trimmed by 4 bases and J by 1 base, 3 bases remained unmatched. CDR3 size: 14 residues. Germline loops: CDR1 LGHNA, CDR2 YNFKEQ. CDR3 protein: CASSPGDRNTEAFF. CDR3 DNA sequence: TGTGCCAGCAGCCCAGGGGACAGGAACACTGAAGCTTTCTTT.

The rearrangement links TRBV5-1 to TRBJ1-1; no firm D call. This CDR3 is built from 14 residues. The V end lost 6 bases, the J end lost 1 base, and 13 bases lay between the germline ends. The germline V gene encodes CDR1 SGHRS and CDR2 YFSETQ. In nucleotides, the CDR3 is TGCGCCAGCACCTTTTTCGACCCGAACACTGAAGCTTTCTTT. The encoded protein is CASTFFDPNTEAFF.

The CDR3: CASSLQGVSYEQYF. The CDR3 nucleotides are TGTGCCAGCAGCCTACAGGGAGTCTCCTACGAGCAGTACTTC. V and J are TRBV3-1 and TRBJ2-7; D might be TRBD1 (6 bases). Germline V gene sequence: CDR1 LGHDT, CDR2 YNNKEL (reference sequence). V shed 4 bases and J shed 0 bases, with 10 bases lying between them. This CDR3 contains 14 residues.

The CDR3 is CASSEPGQGRNGYTF. CDR3 sequence (DNA): TGTGCCAGCAGCGAGCCGGGACAGGGGAGGAATGGCTACACCTTC. The rearrangement links TRBV7-2 to TRBJ1-2, with 10 nucleotides matching TRBD1. Germline V gene sequence: CDR1 SGHTA, CDR2 FQGNSA. Trimming at V came to 5 bases and at J to 6 bases, leaving 9 bases not matched to a gene. This CDR3 spans 15 amino acids. Variable domain in full (rest from reference TRBV7-2 and TRBJ1-2): GAGVSQSPSNKVTEKGKDVELRCDPISGHTALYWYRQSLGQGLEFLIYFQGNSAPDKSGLPSDRFSAERTGGSVSTLTIQRTQQEDSAVYLCASSEPGQGRNGYTFGSGTRLTVV.

The V and J genes are TRBV4-1 and TRBJ2-3; D is possibly TRBD2 (6 bases). With 4 bases removed from V and 5 bases from J, the gap between germline ends came to 16 bases. The CDR3 covers 15 residues. Germline CDR1 MGHRA, CDR2 YSYEKL. Here the CDR3 reads CASSRSGNQGDTQYF. As DNA, the CDR3 is TGCGCCAGCAGCCGTAGCGGCAATCAGGGAGATACGCAGTATTTT.

There are many counts of this clonotype. The chain joins TRBV7-2 to TRBJ2-1; TRBD2 matches 14 bases. The CDR3 loop spans 17 amino acids. Germline values: CDR1 SGHTA, CDR2 FQGNSA. With 5 bases clipped from V and 3 bases from J, the junction kept 6 bases outside the gene matches. CDR3 bases: TGTGCCAGCAGCCCGCGACTAGCGGGGGGGCACTACAATGAGCAGTTCTTC. Protein sequence: CASSPRLAGGHYNEQFF.

The CDR3 coding sequence is TGTGCCAGCAGTGAACACCAGTCCTACGAGCAGTACTTC. Its protein product is CASSEHQSYEQYF. V and J are TRBV6-1 and TRBJ2-7, with D uncertain. The length of the CDR3 is 13 residues. Trimming left V 2 bases short and J 1 base short, with 6 bases between. The germline gives CDR1 MNHNS, CDR2 SASEGT.

The table lists this clonotype with a few counts. J is TRBJ2-3 and V is TRBV7-9; 16 bases fit TRBD2. The V gene end was trimmed by 4 bases and the J gene end by 6 bases; junction bases not matched to a gene: 13. Germline V CDR1 and CDR2: SEHNR, FQNEAQ (reference sequence). The CDR3 spans 19 residues. The CDR3, as DNA: TGTGCCAGCAGCTCCAAGGGACTAGCGGGAGGGCATCGTGGGGATACGCAGTATTTT. It is translated as CASSSKGLAGGHRGDTQYF.

This clonotype was picked up a small number of times. The rearrangement links TRBV5-6 to TRBJ2-7; TRBD1 matches at 10 bases. V shed 3 bases and J 5 bases; nucleotides not matched to a gene: 8. Germline CDR1 and CDR2: SGHDT and YYEEEE. CDR3 size: 15 residues. DNA of the CDR3: TGTGCCAGCAGCTGGGATCCGGGACAGGGGAACGAGCAGTACTTC. Translated: CASSWDPGQGNEQYF.